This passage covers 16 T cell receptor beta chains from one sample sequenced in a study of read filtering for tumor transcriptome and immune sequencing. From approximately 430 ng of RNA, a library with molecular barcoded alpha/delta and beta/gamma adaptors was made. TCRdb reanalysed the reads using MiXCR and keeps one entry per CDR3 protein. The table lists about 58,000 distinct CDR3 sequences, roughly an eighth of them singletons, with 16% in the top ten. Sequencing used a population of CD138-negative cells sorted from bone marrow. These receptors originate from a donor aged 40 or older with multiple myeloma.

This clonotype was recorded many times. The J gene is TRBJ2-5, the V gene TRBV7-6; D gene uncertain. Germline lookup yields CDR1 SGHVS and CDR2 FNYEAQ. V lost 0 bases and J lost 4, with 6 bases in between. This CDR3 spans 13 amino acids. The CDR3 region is CASSLARRETQYF. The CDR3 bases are TGTGCCAGCAGCTTAGCTAGGAGAGAGACCCAGTACTTC.

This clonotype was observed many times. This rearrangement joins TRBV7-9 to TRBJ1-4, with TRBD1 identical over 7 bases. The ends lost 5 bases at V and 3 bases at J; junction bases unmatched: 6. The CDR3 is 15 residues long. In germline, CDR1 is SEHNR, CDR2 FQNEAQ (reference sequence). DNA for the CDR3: TGTGCCAGCAGCCTACAGGGGAATGCTAATGAAAAACTGTTTTTT. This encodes CASSLQGNANEKLFF.

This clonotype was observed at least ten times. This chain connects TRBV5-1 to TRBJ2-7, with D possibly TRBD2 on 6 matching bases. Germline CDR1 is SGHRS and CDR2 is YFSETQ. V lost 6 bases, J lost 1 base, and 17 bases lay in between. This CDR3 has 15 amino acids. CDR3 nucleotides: TGCGCCAGCACTGCGGGGCAGGGTGGTTCCTACGAGCAGTACTTC. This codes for CASTAGQGGSYEQYF. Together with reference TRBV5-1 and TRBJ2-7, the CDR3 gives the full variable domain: KAGVTQTPRYLIKTRGQQVTLSCSPISGHRSVSWYQQTPGQGLQFLFEYFSETQRNKGNFPGRFSGRQFSNSRSEMNVSTLELGDSALYLCASTAGQGGSYEQYFGPGTRLTVT.

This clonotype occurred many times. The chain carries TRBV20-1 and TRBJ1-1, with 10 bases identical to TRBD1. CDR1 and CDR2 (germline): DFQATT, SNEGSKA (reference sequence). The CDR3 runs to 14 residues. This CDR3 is CRPGTGAVVGEAFF. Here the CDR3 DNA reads TGCAGGCCCGGGACAGGGGCGGTAGTCGGTGAAGCTTTCTTT.

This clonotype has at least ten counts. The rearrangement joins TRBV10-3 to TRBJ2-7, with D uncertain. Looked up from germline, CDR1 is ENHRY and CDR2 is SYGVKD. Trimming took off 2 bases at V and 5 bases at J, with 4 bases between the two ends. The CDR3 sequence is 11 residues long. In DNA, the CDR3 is TGTGCCATCAGTGAGACGGACGAGCAGTACTTC. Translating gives CAISETDEQYF.

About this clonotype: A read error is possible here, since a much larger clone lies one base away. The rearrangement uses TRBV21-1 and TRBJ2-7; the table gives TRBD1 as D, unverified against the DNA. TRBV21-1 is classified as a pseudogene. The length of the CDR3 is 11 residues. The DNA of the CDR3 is TGTGCCAGCTTCCAGGGGTACGAGCGGTACTTC. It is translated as CASFQGYERYF.

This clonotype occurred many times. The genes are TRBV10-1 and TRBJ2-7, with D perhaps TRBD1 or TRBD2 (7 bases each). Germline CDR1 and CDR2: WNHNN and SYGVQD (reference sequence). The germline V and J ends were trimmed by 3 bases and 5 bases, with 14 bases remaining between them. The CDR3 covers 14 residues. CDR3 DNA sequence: TGCGCCAGCAGTGATGACAGGGACTATGACGAGCAGTACTTC. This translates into CASSDDRDYDEQYF.

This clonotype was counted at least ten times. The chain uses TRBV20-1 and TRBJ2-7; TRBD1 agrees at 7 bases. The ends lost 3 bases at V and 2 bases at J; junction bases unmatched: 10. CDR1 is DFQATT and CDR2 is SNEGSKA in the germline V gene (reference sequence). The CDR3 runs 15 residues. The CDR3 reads CSASTALTGTYEQYF. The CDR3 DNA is TGCAGTGCTAGTACTGCCCTGACAGGGACCTACGAGCAGTACTTC.

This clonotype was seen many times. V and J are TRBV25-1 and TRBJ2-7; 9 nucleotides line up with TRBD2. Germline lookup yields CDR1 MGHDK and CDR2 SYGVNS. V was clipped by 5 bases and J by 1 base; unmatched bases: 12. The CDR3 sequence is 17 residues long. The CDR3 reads CASSPPVIAGESYEQYF. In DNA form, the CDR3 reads TGTGCCAGCAGTCCCCCCGTAATAGCGGGGGAATCCTACGAGCAGTACTTC.

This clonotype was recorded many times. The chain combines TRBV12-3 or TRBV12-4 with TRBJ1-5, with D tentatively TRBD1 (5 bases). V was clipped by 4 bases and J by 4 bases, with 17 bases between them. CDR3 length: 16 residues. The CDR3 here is CASSSSGFSPNQPQHF. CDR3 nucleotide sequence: TGTGCCAGCAGTTCCTCAGGGTTTTCTCCAAATCAGCCCCAGCATTTT.

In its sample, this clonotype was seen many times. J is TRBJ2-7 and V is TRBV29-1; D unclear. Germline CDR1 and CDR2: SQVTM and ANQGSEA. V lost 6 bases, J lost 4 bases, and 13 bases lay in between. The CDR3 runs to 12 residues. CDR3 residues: CSVSAGPYEQYF. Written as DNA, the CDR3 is TGCAGCGTGTCGGCAGGTCCATACGAGCAGTACTTC.

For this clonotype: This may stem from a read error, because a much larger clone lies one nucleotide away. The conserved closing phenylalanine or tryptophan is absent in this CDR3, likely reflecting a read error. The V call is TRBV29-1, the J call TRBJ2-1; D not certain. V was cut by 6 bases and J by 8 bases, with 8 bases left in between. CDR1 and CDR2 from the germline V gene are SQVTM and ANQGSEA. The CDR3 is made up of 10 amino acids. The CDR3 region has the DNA TGCAGCGTGTTAGGAGATGAGCAGTTCTCC. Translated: CSVLGDEQFS.

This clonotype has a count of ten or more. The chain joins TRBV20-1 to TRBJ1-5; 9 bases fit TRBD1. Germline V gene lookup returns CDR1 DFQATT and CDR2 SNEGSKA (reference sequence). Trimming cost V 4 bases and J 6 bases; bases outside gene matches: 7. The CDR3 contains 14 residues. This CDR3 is CSATQGAPPQPQHF. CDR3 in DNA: TGCAGTGCTACACAGGGGGCCCCGCCTCAGCCCCAGCATTTT.

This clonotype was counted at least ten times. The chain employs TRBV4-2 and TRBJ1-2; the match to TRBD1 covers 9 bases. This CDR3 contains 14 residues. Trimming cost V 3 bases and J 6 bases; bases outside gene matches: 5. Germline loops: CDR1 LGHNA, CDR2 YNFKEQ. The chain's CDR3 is CASSHRDRAHGYTF. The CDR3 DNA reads TGTGCCAGCAGCCATCGGGACAGGGCCCATGGCTACACCTTC.

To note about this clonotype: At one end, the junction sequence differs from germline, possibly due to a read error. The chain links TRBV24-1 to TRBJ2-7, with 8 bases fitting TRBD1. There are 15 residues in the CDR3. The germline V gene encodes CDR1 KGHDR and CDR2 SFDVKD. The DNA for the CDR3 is TGTGCCACCAGTGTAAACAGGGGGAAATCCTACGAGCGGTACTTC. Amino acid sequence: CATSVNRGKSYERYF.

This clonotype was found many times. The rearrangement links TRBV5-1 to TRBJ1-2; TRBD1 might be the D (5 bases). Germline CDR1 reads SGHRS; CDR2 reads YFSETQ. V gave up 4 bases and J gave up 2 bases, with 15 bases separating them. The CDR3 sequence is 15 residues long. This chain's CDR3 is CASSELPTENYGYTF. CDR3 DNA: TGCGCCAGCAGCGAACTACCGACAGAGAACTATGGCTACACCTTC.